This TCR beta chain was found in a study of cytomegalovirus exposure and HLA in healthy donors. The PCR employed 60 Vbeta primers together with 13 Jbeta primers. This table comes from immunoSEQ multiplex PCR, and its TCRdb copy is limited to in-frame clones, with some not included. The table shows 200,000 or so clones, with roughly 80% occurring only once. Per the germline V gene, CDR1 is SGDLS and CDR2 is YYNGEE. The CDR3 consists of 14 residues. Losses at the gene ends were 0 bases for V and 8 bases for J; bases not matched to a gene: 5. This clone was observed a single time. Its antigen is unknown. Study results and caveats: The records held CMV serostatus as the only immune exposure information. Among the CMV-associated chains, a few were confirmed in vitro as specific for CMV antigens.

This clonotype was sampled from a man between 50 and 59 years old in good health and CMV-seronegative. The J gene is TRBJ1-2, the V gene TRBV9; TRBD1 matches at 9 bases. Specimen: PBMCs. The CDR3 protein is CASSVARDRVGYTF. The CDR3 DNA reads TGTGCCAGCAGCGTAGCGCGGGACAGGGTCGGCTACACCTTC.